The rows below give T cell receptor beta chains drawn from one sample of a study of a mutant IDH1 vaccine in newly diagnosed glioma. Sequenced by immunoSEQ multiplex PCR; TCRdb stores in-frame clones only, minus some. This table holds about 38,000 clones, about 80% found once. Their cognate antigens are unknown. The material sequenced was PBMCs, taken from a glioma patient whose treatment included an IDH1 peptide vaccine. All receptors come from a man aged 35-49 years with glioma. Both conserved end residues are trimmed from each CDR3.

V gene	J gene	CDR3 protein
TRBV18	TRBJ2-7	ASSPGTAYEQY
TRBV21-1	TRBJ1-2	ASSKGWDSNYGYT
TRBV5-8	TRBJ2-3	ASSLVGDRADTQY
TRBV6-4	TRBJ2-7	ASSDSRGRRLPKNEQY
TRBV6-1	TRBJ2-4	ASSEAPGQNQY
TRBV5-4	TRBJ1-5	ASSKDREEPQH
TRBV4-1	TRBJ2-7	ASSRLGLRYYEQY
TRBV2	TRBJ2-1	ASSGLAGGNEQF
TRBV5-1	TRBJ2-5	ASSLGVVETQY
TRBV18	TRBJ1-2	ASSPAAGPHYGYT
TRBV6-6	TRBJ2-1	ASSYSWYNEQF
TRBV4-2	TRBJ1-1	ASSQEVKAGTEAF
TRBV7-6	TRBJ1-3	ASSLGPGLPRNTIY
TRBV27	TRBJ1-2	ASSFARGGYGYT
TRBV5-1	TRBJ1-2	ASSSPDRGDYGYT
TRBV2	TRBJ2-5	ASSRTGLETQY
TRBV6-1	TRBJ1-2	ASSESGVGQGRSYT
TRBV6-1	TRBJ1-6	ASSDLWQINSPLH
TRBV30	TRBJ2-3	AWSESTDTQY
TRBV18	TRBJ2-7	ASSPVTGSYEQY
TRBV7-5	TRBJ2-7	VRNTTGGSSYEQY
TRBV30	TRBJ1-3	AWSRGVYRGTGNTIY
TRBV29-1	TRBJ1-2	SVEGYGYT
TRBV2	TRBJ1-6	ASDTTSYNSPLH
TRBV7-9	TRBJ1-1	ASSLQSLPGSEAF
TRBV6-1	TRBJ1-2	ATSSSVIDYGYT
TRBV5-1	TRBJ1-2	ASSLAGGRANYGYT